Sequencing of this T cell receptor beta chain was carried out in a study of blood T cell repertoires in COVID-19. On the study more broadly: The United States, Italy and Spain were the sources of the acute and convalescent COVID-19 samples. Sample material is recorded as cDNA or gDNA derived from T cells, B-cell-depleted T cells, or PBMCs.

Study processing details: Cell counts per sample came from amplifying reference gene primers. Data came from immunoSEQ multiplex PCR; TCRdb stores just in-frame clones and leaves some out. The D gene and trimming were derived from the DNA, and the V and J assignments and clone size from that table. The table records a few hundred thousand clones, 80% to 90% of them present only once. This CDR3 contains 13 residues. Trimming removed 4 bases at V and 6 bases at J, with 11 bases between. The J gene is TRBJ2-3, the V gene TRBV12-3 or TRBV12-4; TRBD2 is a possible D gene (6 bases). Specimen: peripheral blood. This clonotype was sampled from a woman between 40 and 55 years old who had recovered from COVID-19. In nucleotides, the CDR3 is TGTGCCAGCAGTTCACTAGCAAAGGATACGCAGTATTTT. It yields the protein CASSSLAKDTQYF.